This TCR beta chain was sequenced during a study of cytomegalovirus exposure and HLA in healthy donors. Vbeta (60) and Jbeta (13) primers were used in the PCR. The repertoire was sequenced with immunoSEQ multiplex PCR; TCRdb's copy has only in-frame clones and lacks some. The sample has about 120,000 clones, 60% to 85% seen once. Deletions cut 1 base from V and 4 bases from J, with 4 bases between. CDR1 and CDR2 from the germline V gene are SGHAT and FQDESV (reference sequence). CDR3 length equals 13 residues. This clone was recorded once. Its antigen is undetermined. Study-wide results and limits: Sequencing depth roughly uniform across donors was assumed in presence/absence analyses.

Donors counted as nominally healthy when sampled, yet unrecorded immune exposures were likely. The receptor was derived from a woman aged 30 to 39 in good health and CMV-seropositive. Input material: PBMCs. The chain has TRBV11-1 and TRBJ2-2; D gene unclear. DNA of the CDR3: TGTGCCAGCAGCTTAGGTATCACCGGGGAGCTGTTTTTT. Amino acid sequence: CASSLGITGELFF.